Presented here are 4 T cell receptor beta chains from one specimen sequenced in a study of shared T cell receptors in the human thymus (TCRdb year 2021). Libraries came from the immunoSEQ multiplex PCR assay. The immuneACCESS repertoire file appears here via TCRdb, limited to in-frame rearrangements. These files lack a portion of the clones; in checked studies, under half of the deficit traces to unresolved V genes, and the cause of the others is not known. This sample is represented by 720,000 or so clones; 70% to 90% of them were singletons. More than 0.008% of the sample is taken by the ten largest. These data were likewise used in another study, on human thymus T cells.

Sequenced input: thymocytes. All receptors derive from a girl under three years old with a congenital heart defect. Donor details come from another sample of the same person, matched by shared clones.

This rearrangement joins TRBV2 to TRBJ2-7; 11 bases are shared with TRBD1. CDR1 and CDR2 (germline): SNHLY, FYNNEI. This CDR3 contains 15 residues. The V gene end was trimmed by 0 bases and the J gene end by 5 bases; junction bases not matched to a gene: 3. The CDR3 DNA reads as TGTGCCAGCAGTGAAGCCGGACAGGGGGCGCACGAGCAGTACTTC. It codes for CASSEAGQGAHEQYF.

This clone was recorded a few times. The V and J genes are TRBV11-2 and TRBJ2-3; the match to TRBD2 covers 12 bases. CDR1 and CDR2 from the germline V gene are SGHAT and FQNNGV. With V trimmed by 4 bases and J by 0 bases, 8 bases remained unmatched. The CDR3 is 18 amino acids. DNA of the CDR3: TGTGCCAGCAGCTCACGACTAGCGGGGGCGAGGAGCACAGATACGCAGTATTTT. Its translation is CASSSRLAGARSTDTQYF.

J is TRBJ1-1 and V is TRBV11-2; no clear D gene. Germline CDR1 is SGHAT and CDR2 is FQNNGV. The CDR3 runs to 14 residues. Trimming stripped 3 bases from V and 0 bases from J, with 8 bases between. This CDR3 reads CASSFRALNTEAFF. CDR3 DNA sequence: TGTGCCAGCAGCTTTAGAGCTTTGAACACTGAAGCTTTCTTT.

The chain is built from TRBV11-2 and TRBJ2-3; possibly TRBD2 for D (6 bases). V lost 3 bases and J lost 2, with 15 bases in between. The germline V gene has CDR1 SGHAT and CDR2 FQNNGV. This CDR3 has 16 amino acids. The CDR3 loop reads CASSFLSGEYTDTQYF. CDR3 DNA: TGTGCCAGCAGCTTTCTATCGGGGGAGTACACAGATACGCAGTATTTT.